Sequencing of this TCR beta chain was carried out in a study of blood T cell dynamics during melanoma immunotherapy. Profiling relied on immunoSEQ multiplex PCR, and the TCRdb table lists in-frame clones only, not all of them. The sample gives more than 650 clones, around 82% of which show up once; about a tenth is in the top ten. This CDR3 contains 14 residues. V lost 4 bases to trimming and J lost 5 bases, with 14 bases between them. Germline loops: CDR1 SGDLS, CDR2 YYNGEE. The sample's time point: week 3, after first cycle of checkpoint inhibitor. Memory T cells counted as immune-effector cells when CD3+ CD4- CD8+ CD45RA- CD45RO-high CD27- CCR7-. Blood was drawn before treatment and at week 3 after checkpoint blockade. Response was assessed by RECIST 1.1 at 12 weeks, except a couple of rapid progressors. General study findings and limits: Among sorted CD8+ subsets, immune-effector cells had the highest clonality and cell-free DNA similarity.

Comment on this clone: What it binds is unknown.

This receptor was obtained from a human donor with melanoma. J is TRBJ2-3 and V is TRBV9; D ambiguous. The material was CD8+ T cells from blood, obtained from a patient treated with checkpoint blockade. Here the CDR3 reads CASSLGKGGDTQYF. The CDR3 nucleotides read TGTGCCAGCAGCCTAGGGAAGGGCGGAGATACGCAGTATTTT.